Listed here are 21 T cell receptor beta chains from one sample, sequenced in a study of T cell responses to AZD1222 COVID-19 vaccine. Data came from immunoSEQ multiplex PCR; TCRdb stores just in-frame clones and leaves some out. Of about 140,000 clones listed, approximately 90% are singletons. Source: peripheral blood, taken 28 days after the second AZD1222 dose. Receptors originate from an adult who received the AZD1222 COVID-19 vaccine.

The chain employs TRBV7-2 and TRBJ2-1; 10 bases line up with TRBD2. The V gene end was trimmed by 5 bases and the J gene end by 7 bases; junction bases not matched to a gene: 8. The CDR3 is made up of 15 amino acids. Germline V CDR1 and CDR2: SGHTA, FQGNSA. The CDR3 bases are TGTGCCAGCAGCCCTCAGCGGGGGGGCCTGAATGAGCAGTTCTTC. It encodes CASSPQRGGLNEQFF.

This clone was observed a few times. The chain employs TRBV9 and TRBJ1-4; 8 bases map to TRBD1. The J segment lost 1 base and the V segment lost 4 bases, leaving 6 bases of the junction unmatched. The germline V gene encodes CDR1 SGDLS and CDR2 YYNGEE. This CDR3 comprises 16 residues. CDR3 region: CASSPGGTGTNEKLFF. The CDR3 nucleotides read TGTGCCAGCAGCCCGGGGGGGACAGGAACTAATGAAAAACTGTTTTTT.

The chain employs TRBV11-3 and TRBJ2-7, with D perhaps given as TRBD1 or TRBD2 (5 bases each). Trimming took off 5 bases at V and 3 bases at J, with 14 bases between the two ends. Germline assignment: CDR1 SGHNT and CDR2 YENEEA. The CDR3 contains 14 residues. CDR3 loop: CASSPRESGYEQYF. In DNA form, the CDR3 reads TGTGCCAGCAGCCCCAGGGAAAGCGGCTACGAGCAGTACTTC.

Here the CDR3 DNA reads TGTGCCAGCAGCCAGCTAGTCCGGGGCAAAGAGACCCAGTACTTC. Protein: CASSQLVRGKETQYF. The rearrangement joins TRBV4-2 to TRBJ2-5, with D perhaps given as TRBD1 or TRBD2 (5 bases each). Germline V gives CDR1 LGHNA, CDR2 YNFKEQ. V was shortened by 3 bases and J by 3 bases, with 14 bases between the two germline ends. CDR3 length: 15 amino acids.

The chain joins TRBV6-2 or TRBV6-3 to TRBJ2-7, with 14 bases that match TRBD2. Germline assignment: CDR1 MNHEY and CDR2 SVGEGT. The CDR3 is made up of 15 amino acids. The V segment lost 4 bases and the J segment 4 bases; nucleotides outside the gene matches: 3. The CDR3 loop reads CASSSRTSGRYEQYF. CDR3 nucleotide sequence: TGTGCCAGCAGTTCCAGGACTAGCGGGAGGTACGAGCAGTACTTC.

The chain carries TRBV5-1 and TRBJ1-2, with a tentative D call TRBD1 (5 bases). V gave up 5 bases and J gave up 1 base, with 15 bases separating them. Germline V gene sequence: CDR1 SGHRS, CDR2 YFSETQ. The CDR3 consists of 15 residues. In DNA, the CDR3 is TGCGCCAGCAGATATACCGGGACTTATAACTATGGCTACACCTTC. Its translation is CASRYTGTYNYGYTF.

The J gene is TRBJ1-1, the V gene TRBV30, with D possibly being TRBD1 (5 bases). The length of the CDR3 is 11 residues. V lost 2 bases, J lost 5 bases, and 6 bases lay in between. The germline CDR1 and CDR2 sequences are GTSNPN and SVGIG (reference sequence). In DNA form, the CDR3 reads TGTGCCTGGAGTAGACAGACTGAAGCTTTCTTT. Translating gives CAWSRQTEAFF. The full variable domain, with the rest looked up from reference TRBV30 and TRBJ1-1, is SQTIHQWPATLVQPVGSPLSLECTVEGTSNPNLYWYRQAAGRGLQLLFYSVGIGQISSEVPQNLSASRPQDRQFILSSKKLLLSDSGFYLCAWSRQTEAFFGQGTRLTVV.

The chain joins TRBV11-3 to TRBJ1-5; no definite D call. The CDR3 has 16 residues. Per germline, CDR1 SGHNT and CDR2 YENEEA. The germline V and J ends were trimmed by 1 base and 9 bases, with 19 bases remaining between them. CDR3 loop: CASSLGFRPPRRPQHF. The CDR3, as DNA: TGTGCCAGCAGCTTAGGGTTCAGACCTCCACGGAGGCCCCAGCATTTT.

The J gene is TRBJ1-5, the V gene TRBV14, with D unresolved. The CDR3 spans 13 residues. From germline, CDR1 is SGHDN and CDR2 FVKESK. Trimming cost V 4 bases and J 5 bases, with 9 bases left between them. This CDR3 reads CASSRSRDQPQHF. The DNA for the CDR3 is TGTGCCAGCAGCCGCTCTAGGGATCAGCCCCAGCATTTT. Full variable domain (missing parts from reference TRBV14 and TRBJ1-5): EAGVTQFPSHSVIEKGQTVTLRCDPISGHDNLYWYRRVMGKEIKFLLHFVKESKQDESGMPNNRFLAERTGGTYSTLKVQPAELEDSGVYFCASSRSRDQPQHFGDGTRLSIL.

The J gene is TRBJ1-1, the V gene TRBV10-1; tentatively, D is TRBD1 (5 bases). The germline CDR1 and CDR2 sequences are WNHNN and SYGVQD (reference sequence). Trimming shortened V by 4 bases and J by 4 bases, and 7 bases separated the two germline ends. CDR3 length: 12 amino acids. The CDR3 DNA follows: TGCGCCAGCAGTGGACAGAGCACTGAAGCTTTCTTT. It encodes CASSGQSTEAFF.

This chain joins TRBV11-2 and TRBJ1-2, with 12 nucleotides matching TRBD1. From germline, CDR1 is SGHAT and CDR2 FQNNGV. The ends lost 1 base at V and 7 bases at J; junction bases unmatched: 4. CDR3 size: 15 residues. The CDR3 nucleotides read TGTGCCAGCAGCTTAGTGGGACAGGGGGCCGGTGGCTACACCTTC. Translated, it gives CASSLVGQGAGGYTF.

V gene TRBV20-1 combines with J gene TRBJ2-7; TRBD2 might be the D (6 bases). Looked up from germline, CDR1 is DFQATT and CDR2 is SNEGSKA (reference sequence). The V and J ends lost 5 bases and 3 bases respectively, with 20 bases between them. This CDR3 has 15 amino acids. Written as DNA, the CDR3 is TGCAGTGCTCGTGATAGCGGAGGGCCTGGCTACGAGCAGTACTTC. This translates into CSARDSGGPGYEQYF.

The chain uses TRBV28 and TRBJ1-5; D is uncertain. CDR1 is MDHEN and CDR2 is SYDVKM in the germline V gene. This CDR3 is 14 amino acids long. Trimming left V 4 bases short and J 3 bases short, with 10 bases between. The CDR3: CASSYDPSNQPQHF. DNA of the CDR3: TGTGCCAGCAGTTACGACCCGTCCAATCAGCCCCAGCATTTT.

The gene calls are TRBV10-2 and TRBJ1-6; no clear D gene. The germline V gene encodes CDR1 WSHSY and CDR2 SAAADI. There are 13 residues in the CDR3. V was trimmed by 3 bases and J by 10 bases, leaving 10 bases between them. The chain's CDR3 is CASSELSGSPLHF. In DNA form, the CDR3 reads TGCGCCAGCAGTGAATTAAGTGGGTCACCCCTCCACTTT.

The V gene is TRBV13, the J gene TRBJ2-3, with TRBD2 matching over 8 bases. The CDR3 loop spans 15 amino acids. The germline CDR1 and CDR2 sequences are PRHDT and FYEKMQ (reference sequence). V was clipped by 4 bases and J by 8 bases; unmatched bases: 11. DNA for the CDR3: TGTGCCAGCAGCTCGAGGGAAGCGGGGGTGGGTACGCAGTATTTT. Translating gives CASSSREAGVGTQYF.

The chain combines TRBV6-5 with TRBJ2-7; no clear D gene. Trimming removed 1 base from V and 5 bases from J, with 3 bases in between. The CDR3 has 11 amino acids. The germline V gene has CDR1 MNHEY and CDR2 SVGAGI. As DNA, the CDR3 is TGTGCCAGCAGTTACTTCCACGAGCAGTACTTC. It specifies CASSYFHEQYF.

The CDR3 protein is CASSDGQGVTGELFF. The CDR3 DNA reads as TGTGCCAGCAGCGACGGACAGGGGGTCACCGGGGAGCTGTTTTTT. The V call is TRBV28, the J call TRBJ2-2, with 10 bases lining up with TRBD1. In germline, CDR1 is MDHEN, CDR2 SYDVKM. Unmatched junction bases numbered 5, after V lost 6 bases and J lost 4 bases. CDR3 length: 15 amino acids.

The J gene is TRBJ2-7, the V gene TRBV7-2; D not resolved. Germline lookup yields CDR1 SGHTA and CDR2 FQGNSA. The CDR3 has 14 residues. V was shortened by 5 bases and J by 0 bases, with 11 bases between the two germline ends. The CDR3 region has the DNA TGTGCCAGCAGCCCCCTTTTAAGCTCCTACGAGCAGTACTTC. Its translation is CASSPLLSSYEQYF.

V usage is TRBV6-2 or TRBV6-3 and J usage is TRBJ1-6, with D maybe TRBD1 (6 bases). Trimming removed 5 bases at V and 13 bases at J, with 21 bases between. The CDR3 has 15 residues. Germline-derived CDR1 and CDR2 are MNHEY and SVGEGT. The CDR3, as DNA: TGTGCCAGCAGTCAGGGGTACGAGATGCCGGGGCCCCTCCACTTT. Protein product: CASSQGYEMPGPLHF.

CDR3 DNA: TGTGCCACCAGTGATTTAAGGACTAGCGGGATTTCTAGCACAGATACGCAGTATTTT. This sequence encodes CATSDLRTSGISSTDTQYF. The gene calls are TRBV24-1 and TRBJ2-3; 12 bases align to TRBD2. Germline V gene lookup returns CDR1 KGHDR and CDR2 SFDVKD. The CDR3 extends over 19 amino acids. V lost 1 base to trimming and J lost 0 bases; unmatched junction nucleotides: 7.

CDR3 sequence: CASSSSGSSYEQYF. The CDR3 DNA reads as TGTGCCAGCAGCTCGTCAGGGAGCTCCTACGAGCAGTACTTC. V gene TRBV7-9 combines with J gene TRBJ2-7, with D perhaps matching TRBD1 or TRBD2 (5 bases each). V dropped 4 bases and J dropped 0 bases, with 10 bases sitting between them. The germline CDR1 and CDR2 sequences are SEHNR and FQNEAQ (reference sequence). The CDR3 is 14 residues long.